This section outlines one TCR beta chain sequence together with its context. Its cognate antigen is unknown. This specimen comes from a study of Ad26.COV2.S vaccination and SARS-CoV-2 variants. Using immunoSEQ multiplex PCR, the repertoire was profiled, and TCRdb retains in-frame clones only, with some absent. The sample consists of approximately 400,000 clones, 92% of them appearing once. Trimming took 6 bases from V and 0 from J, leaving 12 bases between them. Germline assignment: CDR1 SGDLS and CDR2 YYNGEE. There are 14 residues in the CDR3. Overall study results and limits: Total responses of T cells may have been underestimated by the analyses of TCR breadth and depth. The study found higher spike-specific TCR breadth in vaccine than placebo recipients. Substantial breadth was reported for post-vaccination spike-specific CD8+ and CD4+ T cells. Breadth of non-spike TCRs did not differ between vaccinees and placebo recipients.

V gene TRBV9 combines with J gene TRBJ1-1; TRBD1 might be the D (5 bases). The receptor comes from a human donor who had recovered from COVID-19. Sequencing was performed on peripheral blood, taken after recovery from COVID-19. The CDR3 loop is CASTLGHLNTEAFF. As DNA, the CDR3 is TGTGCCAGCACACTCGGACACCTGAACACTGAAGCTTTCTTT.